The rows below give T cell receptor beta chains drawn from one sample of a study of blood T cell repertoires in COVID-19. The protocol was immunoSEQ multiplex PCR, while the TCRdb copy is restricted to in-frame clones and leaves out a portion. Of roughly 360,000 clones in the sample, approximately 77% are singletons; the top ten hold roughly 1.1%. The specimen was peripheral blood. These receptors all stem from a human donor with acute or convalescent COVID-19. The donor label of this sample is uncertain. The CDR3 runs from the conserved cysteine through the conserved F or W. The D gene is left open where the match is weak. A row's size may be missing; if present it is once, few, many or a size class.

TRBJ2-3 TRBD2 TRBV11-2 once TGTGCCAGCAGCTTAGTGGGCGGGAGAGGGACAGATACGCAGTATTTT CASSLVGGRGTDTQYF
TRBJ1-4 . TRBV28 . TGTGCCAGCAGTCAGTCTAATGAAAAACTGTTTTTT CASSQSNEKLFF
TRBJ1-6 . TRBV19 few TGTGCCAGTAGTCTTTCCGGGAGAAACAATTCACCCCTCCACTTT CASSLSGRNNSPLHF
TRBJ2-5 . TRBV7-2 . TGTGCCAGCAGCTTATCAAGGAGAGAGACCCAGTACTTC CASSLSRRETQYF
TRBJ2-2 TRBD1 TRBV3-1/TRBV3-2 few TGTGCCAGCAGCCAAGGGGACAGGGGCTTCACCGGGGAGCTGTTTTTT CASSQGDRGFTGELFF
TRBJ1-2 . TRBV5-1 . TGCGCCAGCAGCTTGGTGCAGGGCCGTGGCTACACCTTC CASSLVQGRGYTF
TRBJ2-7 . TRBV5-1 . TGCGCCAGCAGCGGGCCTAGCACCCTCCACGAGCAGTACTTC CASSGPSTLHEQYF
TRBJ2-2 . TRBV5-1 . TGCGCCAGCAGCGGGGGAGGCAACACCGGAGGGGAGCTGTTTTTT CASSGGGNTGGELFF
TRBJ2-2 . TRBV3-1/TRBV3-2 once TGTGCCAGCAGCCATGGATACGGTCGGCAGGTCCTCACCGGGGAGCTGTTTTTT CASSHGYGRQVLTGELFF
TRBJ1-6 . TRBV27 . TGTGCCAGCAGTTTTGTGCGCTCCTATAATTCACCCCTCCACTTT CASSFVRSYNSPLHF
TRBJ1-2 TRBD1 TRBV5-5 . TGTGCCAGCAGCTTACCGGGACAGCTCAACTATGGCTACACCTTC CASSLPGQLNYGYTF
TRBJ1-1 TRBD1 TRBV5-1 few TGCGCCAGCAGCTTGGGACAGGGTAGGGGCACTGAAGCTTTCTTT CASSLGQGRGTEAFF
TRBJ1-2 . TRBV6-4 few TGTGCCAGCAGTGACTCCCACAGGGCCTATGGCTACACCTTC CASSDSHRAYGYTF
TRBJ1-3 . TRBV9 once TGTGCCAGCAGCCCCGAGGTCTCTGGAAACACCATATATTTT CASSPEVSGNTIYF
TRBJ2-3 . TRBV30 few TGTGCCTGGAGTCGCCAGGATGGGTGGCCAGATACGCAGTATTTT CAWSRQDGWPDTQYF
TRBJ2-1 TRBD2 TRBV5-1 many TGCGCCAGCAGCCCCCCGGGACTAGCGGGGAGGGAGCAGTTCTTC CASSPPGLAGREQFF
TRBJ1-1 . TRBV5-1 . TGCGCCAGCAGCTTGAGCGGAACAGGGCCGGGAAACACTGAAGCTTTCTTT CASSLSGTGPGNTEAFF
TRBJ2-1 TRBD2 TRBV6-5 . TGTGCCAGCAGCCCACAAGCGGGAGTGATCAATGAGCAGTTCTTC CASSPQAGVINEQFF
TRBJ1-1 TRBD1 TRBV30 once TGTGCCTCCCATCCGGGACAGCTGGGGAACACTGAAGCTTTCTTT CASHPGQLGNTEAFF
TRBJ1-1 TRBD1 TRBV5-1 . TGCGCCAGCAGCTCGACAGGGGTGGCCACTGAAGCTTTCTTT CASSSTGVATEAFF
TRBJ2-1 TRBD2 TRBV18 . TGTGCCAGCTCACCCCGGTCCTCTAGCGGGAGCGGTTACAATGAGCAGTTCTTC CASSPRSSSGSGYNEQFF
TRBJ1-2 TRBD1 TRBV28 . TGTGCCGGGGCTGACAGGGGGTTAGGTGGCTACACCTTC CAGADRGLGGYTF
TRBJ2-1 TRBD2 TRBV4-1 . TGCGCCAGCAGCCAGGCTCAGACTAGCGGGAGCTACGCAGCCTACAATGAGCAGTTCTTC CASSQAQTSGSYAAYNEQFF
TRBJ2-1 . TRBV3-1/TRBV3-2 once TGTGCCAGCAGCCAAGATTTGGGGCCTCCCTACAATGAGCAGTTCTTC CASSQDLGPPYNEQFF
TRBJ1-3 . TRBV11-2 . TGTGCCAGCAGCTTAGATGTGGGGCGGAACACCATATATTTT CASSLDVGRNTIYF
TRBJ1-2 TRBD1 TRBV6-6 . TGTGCCAGCAGACCCCGGGACAGATCGTATGGCTACACCTTC CASRPRDRSYGYTF
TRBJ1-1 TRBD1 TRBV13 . TGTGCCAGCAGCACCGACAGGGGCAACACTGAAGCTTTCTTT CASSTDRGNTEAFF
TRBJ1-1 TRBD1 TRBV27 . TGTGCCAGCAGTTGGGACAGGGGTCAGAACACTGAAGCTTTCTTT CASSWDRGQNTEAFF
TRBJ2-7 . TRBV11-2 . TGTGCCAGCAGCTTAGATCTTCAGGTAGGCGAGCAGTACTTC CASSLDLQVGEQYF
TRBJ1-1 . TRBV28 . TGTGCCAGCAAAAGTGGCCCTGAAGCTTTCTTT CASKSGPEAFF
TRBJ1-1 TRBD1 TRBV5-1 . TGCGCCAGCAGCTTGTACCCGACAGGGATGAACACTGAAGCTTTCTTT CASSLYPTGMNTEAFF
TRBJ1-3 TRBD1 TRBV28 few TGTGCCAGCAGTTTGAACAGGGGGGGAAACACCATATATTTT CASSLNRGGNTIYF
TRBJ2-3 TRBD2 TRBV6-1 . TGTGCCAGCAGTGGCGTAAGGACTAGCGGGGGCACAGATACGCAGTATTTT CASSGVRTSGGTDTQYF
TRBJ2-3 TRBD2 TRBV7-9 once TGTGCCAGCAGTCTAGCGGGGCTCACAGATACGCAGTATTTT CASSLAGLTDTQYF
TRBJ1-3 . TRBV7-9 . TGTGCCAGCAGCCCCCGACAAACCTCTGGAAACACCATATATTTT CASSPRQTSGNTIYF
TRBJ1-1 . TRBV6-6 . TGTGCCAGCAGTTACGGCTCCCCCACTGAAGCTTTCTTT CASSYGSPTEAFF
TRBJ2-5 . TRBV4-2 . TGTGCCAGCAGCCAAGATTTGGGGGGAACCCAGTACTTC CASSQDLGGTQYF
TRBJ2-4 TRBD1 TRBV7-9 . TGTGCCAGCAGCTTAGTAGGCCTACAGGGGAAGGCCAAAAACATTCAGTACTTC CASSLVGLQGKAKNIQYF
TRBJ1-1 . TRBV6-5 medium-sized TGTGCCAGCAGCCGAACGTCTATGAACACTGAAGCTTTCTTT CASSRTSMNTEAFF
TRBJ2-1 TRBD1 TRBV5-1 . TGCGCCAGCAGCTTGGCCCGTGACAGGGGGAGCCCCTACAATGAGCAGTTCTTC CASSLARDRGSPYNEQFF
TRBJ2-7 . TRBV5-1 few TGCGCCAGCAGCGTATCAGGGGACCACGAGCAGTACTTC CASSVSGDHEQYF
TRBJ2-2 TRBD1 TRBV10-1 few TGCGCCAGCAGGCAGGGGGAAGCCGGGGAGCTGTTTTTT CASRQGEAGELFF
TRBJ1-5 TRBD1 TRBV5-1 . TGCGCCAGCAGCCGGACAGGGGGCCGGGAGCAGCCCCAGCATTTT CASSRTGGREQPQHF
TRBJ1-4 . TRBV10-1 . TGCGCCAGCAGTGATGGCTCCGCAACTAATGAAAAACTGTTTTTT CASSDGSATNEKLFF
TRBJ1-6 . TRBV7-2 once TGTGCCAGCAGCCCAAAAAGACAGTATAATTCACCCCTCCACTTT CASSPKRQYNSPLHF
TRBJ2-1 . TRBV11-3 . TGTGCCAGCAGCTTGGGGGCCCTGCACCAGGGTGAGCAGTTCTTC CASSLGALHQGEQFF